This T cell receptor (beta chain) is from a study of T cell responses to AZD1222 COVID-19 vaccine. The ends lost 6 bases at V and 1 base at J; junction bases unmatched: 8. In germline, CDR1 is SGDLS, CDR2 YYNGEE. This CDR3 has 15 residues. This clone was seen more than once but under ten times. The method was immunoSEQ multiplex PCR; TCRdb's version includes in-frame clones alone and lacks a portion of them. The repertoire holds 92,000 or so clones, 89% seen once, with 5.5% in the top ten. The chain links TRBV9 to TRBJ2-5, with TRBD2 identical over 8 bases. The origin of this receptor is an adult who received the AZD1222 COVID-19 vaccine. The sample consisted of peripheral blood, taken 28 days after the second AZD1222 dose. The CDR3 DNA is TGTGCCAGCAATGGGCGGGGGGCGATCCAAGAGACCCAGTACTTC. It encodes CASNGRGAIQETQYF.